The 16 T cell receptor beta chains below all came from one sample that was sequenced in a study of blood T cell repertoires in COVID-19. The protocol was immunoSEQ multiplex PCR, while the TCRdb copy is restricted to in-frame clones and leaves out a portion. The repertoire consists of around 300,000 clones, with under 90% occurring once and the leading ten covering approximately 0.94%. The specimen sequenced was peripheral blood. These TCRs come from a woman aged 40 to 50 who had recovered from COVID-19.

This clone was counted once. The CDR3 sequence: CASPTPRGQASTNEKLFF. CDR3 in DNA: TGTGCAAGTCCCACCCCCAGGGGACAAGCTTCAACTAATGAAAAACTGTTTTTT. The chain employs TRBV12-2 and TRBJ1-4; TRBD1 is taken as the D call from the table, unchecked against the DNA. TRBV12-2 is a documented pseudogene. The CDR3 loop spans 18 amino acids.

V is TRBV9 and J is TRBJ1-2, with TRBD1 identical over 7 bases. Per the germline V gene, CDR1 is SGDLS and CDR2 is YYNGEE. The junction had 14 bases not matched to a gene; V was cut back by 4 bases and J by 8 bases. This CDR3 comprises 15 residues. The DNA for the CDR3 is TGTGCCAGCAGCCCCCACGGAGGGGGCCTCTGGGGCTACACCTTC. It is translated as CASSPHGGGLWGYTF. Drawing the rest from reference TRBV9 and TRBJ1-2, the complete variable domain is DSGVTQTPKHLITATGQRVTLRCSPRSGDLSVYWYQQSLDQGLQFLIQYYNGEERAKGNILERFSAQQFPDLHSELNLSSLELGDSALYFCASSPHGGGLWGYTFGSGTRLTVV.

This clone was observed a handful of times. J is TRBJ2-3 and V is TRBV5-1; 8 bases agree with TRBD1. V was clipped by 4 bases and J by 5 bases; unmatched bases: 15. The CDR3 length is 17 residues. Looked up from germline, CDR1 is SGHRS and CDR2 is YFSETQ. The CDR3 DNA follows: TGCGCCAGCAGCACCTCGGCGGCAGGGGGCTTGGGAGATACGCAGTATTTT. Its protein product is CASSTSAAGGLGDTQYF.

The gene calls are TRBV3-1 (or the pseudogene TRBV3-2) and TRBJ1-2; no reliable D call. Germline V lookup: CDR1 LGHDT, CDR2 YNNKEL (reference sequence). Deletions cut 3 bases from V and 6 bases from J, with 17 bases between. This CDR3 contains 15 residues. Here the CDR3 reads CASSQDGWIRDGYTF. The CDR3, as DNA: TGTGCCAGCAGCCAGGATGGCTGGATTCGGGATGGCTACACCTTC.

The J gene is TRBJ2-3, the V gene TRBV7-3, with TRBD2 identical over 7 bases. V lost 5 bases and J lost 4; bases outside the gene matches: 6. Germline lookup yields CDR1 SGHTA and CDR2 FQGTGA. The CDR3 contains 14 residues. The CDR3 protein is CASSTQTSPDTQYF. In DNA form, the CDR3 reads TGTGCCAGCAGCACCCAGACTAGCCCAGATACGCAGTATTTT. Full variable domain (rest looked up from reference TRBV7-3 and TRBJ2-3): GAGVSQTPSNKVTEKGKYVELRCDPISGHTALYWYRQSLGQGPEFLIYFQGTGAADDSGLPNDRFFAVRPEGSVSTLKIQRTERGDSAVYLCASSTQTSPDTQYFGPGTRLTVL.

This clone is a singleton in its sample. This rearrangement joins TRBV27 to TRBJ2-1; 8 bases align to TRBD2. Germline trimming cut 3 bases from V and 0 bases from J; bases unmatched to any gene: 4. Germline V lookup: CDR1 MNHEY, CDR2 SMNVEV (reference sequence). The CDR3 extends over 16 amino acids. CDR3 sequence: CASSLAAGGSYNEQFF. CDR3 in DNA: TGTGCCAGCAGTTTGGCTGCGGGAGGCTCCTACAATGAGCAGTTCTTC.

The chain joins TRBV28 to TRBJ1-1; 8 bases line up with TRBD1. Germline loops: CDR1 MDHEN, CDR2 SYDVKM. Trimming removed 2 bases from V and 5 bases from J; junction bases left unmatched: 13. This CDR3 has 17 amino acids. The DNA of the CDR3 is TGTGCCAGCAGTTTAGAGGCGAGGGGGACAGGCCAGACTGAAGCTTTCTTT. Translating it yields CASSLEARGTGQTEAFF. Full variable domain (missing parts from reference TRBV28 and TRBJ1-1): DVKVTQSSRYLVKRTGEKVFLECVQDMDHENMFWYRQDPGLGLRLIYFSYDVKMKEKGDIPEGYSVSREKKERFSLILESASTNQTSMYLCASSLEARGTGQTEAFFGQGTRLTVV.

The chain links TRBV19 to TRBJ2-1; 13 bases agree with TRBD2. Germline trimming cut 8 bases from V and 3 bases from J; bases unmatched to any gene: 1. Germline V CDR1 and CDR2: LNHDA, SQIVND (reference sequence). The CDR3 spans 14 residues. CDR3 sequence reads: CASRLAGGYNEQFF. CDR3 nucleotides: TGTGCCAGTCGACTAGCGGGAGGCTACAATGAGCAGTTCTTC.

The chain links TRBV5-1 to TRBJ1-1, with 7 bases fitting TRBD1. Germline V lookup: CDR1 SGHRS, CDR2 YFSETQ. The CDR3 runs 11 residues. The junction had 5 bases not matched to a gene; V was cut back by 2 bases and J by 13 bases. The CDR3 sequence: CASSFGTEVFF. The CDR3 DNA reads TGCGCCAGCAGCTTTGGGACAGAGGTTTTCTTT.

This chain's CDR3 is CASSRPAGGRPEAFF. CDR3 coding DNA: TGTGCCAGTAGTAGACCCGCCGGGGGGAGGCCTGAAGCTTTCTTT. The gene calls are TRBV19 and TRBJ1-1; D possibly corresponds to TRBD1 (5 bases). Germline V gives CDR1 LNHDA, CDR2 SQIVND (reference sequence). V lost 4 bases and J lost 6, with 18 bases in between. CDR3 size: 15 residues.

This chain uses TRBV3-1 (or the pseudogene TRBV3-2) with TRBJ2-7, with TRBD2 matching over 10 bases. The CDR3 sequence is 15 residues long. Losses at the gene ends were 0 bases for V and 4 bases for J; bases not matched to a gene: 3. Per germline, CDR1 LGHDT and CDR2 YNNKEL (reference sequence). The CDR3 protein is CASSQEGLAPYEQYF. The CDR3 nucleotides read TGTGCCAGCAGCCAAGAGGGACTAGCGCCATACGAGCAGTACTTC.

This clone appeared a few times. J is TRBJ1-6 and V is TRBV27; 7 bases are shared with TRBD1. CDR1 is MNHEY, CDR2 SMNVEV, per germline (reference sequence). V was pared by 4 bases and J by 6 bases, with 9 bases of the junction left unmatched. The CDR3 runs to 16 residues. CDR3: CASSYYSGGTNSPLHF. CDR3 bases: TGTGCCAGCAGTTACTATTCAGGGGGGACTAATTCACCCCTCCACTTT.

This chain uses TRBV19 with TRBJ1-4, with a tentative D call TRBD1 (5 bases). Germline CDR1 LNHDA, CDR2 SQIVND (reference sequence). V shed 1 base and J shed 8 bases, with 14 bases lying between them. This CDR3 is built from 15 residues. CDR3 in amino acids: CASSIAQGSREKLFF. As DNA, the CDR3 is TGTGCCAGTAGTATAGCTCAGGGTTCGAGGGAAAAACTGTTTTTT.

The chain carries TRBV27 and TRBJ1-1; 8 bases match TRBD1. The CDR3 consists of 14 residues. Per the germline V gene, CDR1 is MNHEY and CDR2 is SMNVEV (reference sequence). V was pared by 3 bases and J by 5 bases, with 5 bases of the junction left unmatched. The CDR3 DNA follows: TGTGCCAGCAGTTTGGACAGGGTCGGAACTGAAGCTTTCTTT. Protein: CASSLDRVGTEAFF.

This rearrangement joins TRBV13 to TRBJ2-7; 11 bases line up with TRBD2. The germline gives CDR1 PRHDT, CDR2 FYEKMQ (reference sequence). This CDR3 contains 18 residues. With 5 bases clipped from V and 3 bases from J, the junction kept 15 bases outside the gene matches. Here the CDR3 reads CASSPAPALAGGLYEQYF. As DNA, the CDR3 is TGTGCCAGCAGCCCCGCCCCAGCTTTAGCGGGAGGGCTCTACGAGCAGTACTTC. The variable domain in full, with the rest retrieved from reference TRBV13 and TRBJ2-7, is AAGVIQSPRHLIKEKRETATLKCYPIPRHDTVYWYQQGPGQDPQFLISFYEKMQSDKGSIPDRFSAQQFSDYHSELNMSSLELGDSALYFCASSPAPALAGGLYEQYFGPGTRLTVT.

The chain employs TRBV3-1 (or the pseudogene TRBV3-2) and TRBJ2-1, with a possible D match to TRBD2 (5 bases). The CDR3 runs to 14 residues. Trimming removed 1 base from V and 8 bases from J, with 12 bases in between. Germline V gene sequence: CDR1 LGHDT, CDR2 YNNKEL (reference sequence). The DNA of the CDR3 is TGTGCCAGCAGCCAAGGTCTAAGCGGCGATGAGCAGTTCTTC. Protein product: CASSQGLSGDEQFF.